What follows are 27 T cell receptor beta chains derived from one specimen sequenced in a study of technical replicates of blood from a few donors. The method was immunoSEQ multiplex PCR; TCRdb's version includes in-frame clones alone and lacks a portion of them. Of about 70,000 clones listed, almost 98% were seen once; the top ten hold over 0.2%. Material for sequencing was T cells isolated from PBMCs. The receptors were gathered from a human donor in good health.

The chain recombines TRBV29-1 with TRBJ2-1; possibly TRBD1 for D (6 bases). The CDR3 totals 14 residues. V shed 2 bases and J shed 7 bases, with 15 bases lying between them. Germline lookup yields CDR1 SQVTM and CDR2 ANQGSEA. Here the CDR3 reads CSVETSGVVNEQFF. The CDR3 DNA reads TGCAGCGTTGAAACGTCAGGGGTTGTGAATGAGCAGTTCTTC.

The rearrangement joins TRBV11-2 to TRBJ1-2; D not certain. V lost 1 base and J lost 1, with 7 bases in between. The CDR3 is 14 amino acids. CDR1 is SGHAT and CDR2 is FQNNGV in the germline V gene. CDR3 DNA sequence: TGTGCCAGCAGCTTAGTCGGAGATAACTATGGCTACACCTTC. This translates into CASSLVGDNYGYTF. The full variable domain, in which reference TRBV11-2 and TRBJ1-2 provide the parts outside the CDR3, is EAGVAQSPRYKIIEKRQSVAFWCNPISGHATLYWYQQILGQGPKLLIQFQNNGVVDDSQLPKDRFSAERLKGVDSTLKIQPAKLEDSAVYLCASSLVGDNYGYTFGSGTRLTVV.

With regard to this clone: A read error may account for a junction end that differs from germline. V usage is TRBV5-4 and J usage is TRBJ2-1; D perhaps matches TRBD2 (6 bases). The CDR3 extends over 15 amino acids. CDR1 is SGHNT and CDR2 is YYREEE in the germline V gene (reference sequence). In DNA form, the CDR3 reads TGTGCCAGCACCTTGGGTGGGCTAGCGCTGAATGAGCAGTTCTTC. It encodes CASTLGGLALNEQFF.

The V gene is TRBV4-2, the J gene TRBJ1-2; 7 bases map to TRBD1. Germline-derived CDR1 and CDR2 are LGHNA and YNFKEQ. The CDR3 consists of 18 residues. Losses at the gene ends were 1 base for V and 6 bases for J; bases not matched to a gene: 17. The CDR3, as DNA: TGTGCCAGCAGCCAAGCACCTTTGGGACAGCCCTTTCTAAATGGCTACACCTTC. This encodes CASSQAPLGQPFLNGYTF.

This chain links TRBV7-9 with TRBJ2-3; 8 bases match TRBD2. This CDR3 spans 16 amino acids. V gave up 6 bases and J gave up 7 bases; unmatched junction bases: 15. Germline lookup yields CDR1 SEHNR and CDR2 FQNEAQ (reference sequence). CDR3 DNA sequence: TGTGCCAGCAGACCTACCGGGACTAGGGAAGCAAATACGCAGTATTTT. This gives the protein CASRPTGTREANTQYF. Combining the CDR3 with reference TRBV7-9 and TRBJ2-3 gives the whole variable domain DTGVSQNPRHKITKRGQNVTFRCDPISEHNRLYWYRQTLGQGPEFLTYFQNEAQLEKSRLLSDRFSAERPKGSFSTLEIQRTEQGDSAMYLCASRPTGTREANTQYFGPGTRLTVL.

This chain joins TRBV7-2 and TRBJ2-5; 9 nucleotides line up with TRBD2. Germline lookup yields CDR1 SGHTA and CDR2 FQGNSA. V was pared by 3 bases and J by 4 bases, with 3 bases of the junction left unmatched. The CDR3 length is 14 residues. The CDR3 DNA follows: TGTGCCAGCAGCTTCGCGGGGGGGGCAGAGACCCAGTACTTC. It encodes CASSFAGGAETQYF.

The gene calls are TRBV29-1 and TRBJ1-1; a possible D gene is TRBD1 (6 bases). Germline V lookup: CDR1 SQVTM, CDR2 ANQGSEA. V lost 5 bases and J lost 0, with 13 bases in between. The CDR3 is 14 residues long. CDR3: CSVMRGSMNTEAFF. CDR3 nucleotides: TGCAGCGTTATGAGGGGGTCCATGAACACTGAAGCTTTCTTT.

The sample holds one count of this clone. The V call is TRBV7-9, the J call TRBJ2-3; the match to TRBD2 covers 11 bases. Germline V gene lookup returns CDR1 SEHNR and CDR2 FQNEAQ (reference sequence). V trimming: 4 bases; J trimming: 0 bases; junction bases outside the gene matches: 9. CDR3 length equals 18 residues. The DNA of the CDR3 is TGTGCCAGCAGCTCCCGGGTCGGGACTAGCGGTAGCACAGATACGCAGTATTTT. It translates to CASSSRVGTSGSTDTQYF. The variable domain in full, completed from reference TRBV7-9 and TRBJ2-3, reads DTGVSQNPRHKITKRGQNVTFRCDPISEHNRLYWYRQTLGQGPEFLTYFQNEAQLEKSRLLSDRFSAERPKGSFSTLEIQRTEQGDSAMYLCASSSRVGTSGSTDTQYFGPGTRLTVL.

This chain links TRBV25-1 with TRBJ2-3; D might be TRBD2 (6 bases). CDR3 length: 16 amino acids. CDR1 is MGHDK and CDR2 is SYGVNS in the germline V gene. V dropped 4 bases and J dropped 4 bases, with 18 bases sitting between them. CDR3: CASSALGLSMADTQYF. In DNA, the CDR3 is TGTGCCAGCAGTGCCCTGGGACTGAGCATGGCAGATACGCAGTATTTT.

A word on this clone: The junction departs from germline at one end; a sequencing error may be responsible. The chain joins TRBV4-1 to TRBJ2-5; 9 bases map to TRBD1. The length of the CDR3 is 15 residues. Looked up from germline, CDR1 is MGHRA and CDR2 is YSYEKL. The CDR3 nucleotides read TGCGCCAGCAGCCAAGCGGGACAGGGAGAGTTGATTGGGAACTTC. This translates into CASSQAGQGELIGNF.

CDR3 residues: CASSFGGAGEQYF. The DNA for the CDR3 is TGTGCCAGCAGTTTCGGGGGGGCGGGCGAGCAGTACTTC. The genes are TRBV27 and TRBJ2-7, with 8 bases identical to TRBD2. The CDR3 is 13 residues long. Germline CDR1 is MNHEY and CDR2 is SMNVEV (reference sequence). J gave up 6 bases and V 3 bases, and 4 bases lay outside the gene matches.

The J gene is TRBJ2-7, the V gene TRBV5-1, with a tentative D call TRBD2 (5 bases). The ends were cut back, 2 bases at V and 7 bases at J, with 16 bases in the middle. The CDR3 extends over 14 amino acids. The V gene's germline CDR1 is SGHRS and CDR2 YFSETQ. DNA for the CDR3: TGCGCCAGCAGCTTTCCTGAGGGCCCGGGGGAGCAGTACTTC. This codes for CASSFPEGPGEQYF.

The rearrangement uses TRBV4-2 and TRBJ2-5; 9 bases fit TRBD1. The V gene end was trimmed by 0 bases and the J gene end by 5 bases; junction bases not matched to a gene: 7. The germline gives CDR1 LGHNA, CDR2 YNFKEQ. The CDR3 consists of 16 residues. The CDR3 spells CASSQDPQGAGETQYF. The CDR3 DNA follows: TGTGCCAGCAGCCAAGATCCACAGGGGGCCGGGGAGACCCAGTACTTC.

The CDR3 DNA reads as TGTGCCAGCAGCCCTGGACAGTATGGCTACACCTTC. This encodes CASSPGQYGYTF. The gene calls are TRBV11-2 and TRBJ1-2; D is possibly TRBD1 (6 bases). V lost 5 bases and J lost 5, with 9 bases in between. Looked up from germline, CDR1 is SGHAT and CDR2 is FQNNGV. This CDR3 contains 12 residues. Supplemented by reference TRBV11-2 and TRBJ1-2, the full variable domain reads EAGVAQSPRYKIIEKRQSVAFWCNPISGHATLYWYQQILGQGPKLLIQFQNNGVVDDSQLPKDRFSAERLKGVDSTLKIQPAKLEDSAVYLCASSPGQYGYTFGSGTRLTVV.

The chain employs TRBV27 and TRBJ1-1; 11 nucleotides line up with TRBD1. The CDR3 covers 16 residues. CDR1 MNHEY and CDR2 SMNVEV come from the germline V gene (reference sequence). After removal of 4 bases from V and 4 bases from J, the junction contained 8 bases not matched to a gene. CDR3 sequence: CASSSHLGTGGTEAFF. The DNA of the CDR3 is TGTGCCAGCAGTTCCCATCTGGGGACAGGGGGCACTGAAGCTTTCTTT.

The CDR3 protein is CASSLAGLAGGYEQYF. The CDR3 bases are TGTGCCAGCAGCTTAGCGGGACTAGCGGGGGGTTACGAGCAGTACTTC. The rearrangement uses TRBV11-2 and TRBJ2-7, with TRBD2 matching over 15 bases. Germline V gives CDR1 SGHAT, CDR2 FQNNGV. This CDR3 spans 16 amino acids. With 1 base clipped from V and 4 bases from J, the junction kept 2 bases outside the gene matches.

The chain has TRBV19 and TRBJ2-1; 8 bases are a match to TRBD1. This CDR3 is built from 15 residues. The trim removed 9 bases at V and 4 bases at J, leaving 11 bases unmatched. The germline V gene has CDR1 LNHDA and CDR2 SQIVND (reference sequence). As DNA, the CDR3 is TGTGCCAGCAAACCGGACAGGGCATATTACAATGAGCAGTTCTTC. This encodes CASKPDRAYYNEQFF.

This CDR3 reads CASRKYGQTKNIQYF. As DNA, the CDR3 is TGCGCCAGCAGGAAATACGGACAGACTAAAAACATTCAGTACTTC. The V and J genes are TRBV5-1 and TRBJ2-4; D is possibly TRBD1 (6 bases). Trimming left V 5 bases short and J 4 bases short, with 16 bases between. This CDR3 has 15 residues. Germline lookup yields CDR1 SGHRS and CDR2 YFSETQ.

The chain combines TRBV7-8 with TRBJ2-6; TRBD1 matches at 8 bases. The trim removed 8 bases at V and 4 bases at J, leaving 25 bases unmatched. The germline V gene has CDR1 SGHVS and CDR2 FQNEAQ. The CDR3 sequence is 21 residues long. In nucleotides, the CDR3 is TGTGCCAGCCGGGTTTCCTTGGATTCGGACAGGGATGGAGGGGGGGCCAACGTCCTGACTTTC. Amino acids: CASRVSLDSDRDGGGANVLTF.

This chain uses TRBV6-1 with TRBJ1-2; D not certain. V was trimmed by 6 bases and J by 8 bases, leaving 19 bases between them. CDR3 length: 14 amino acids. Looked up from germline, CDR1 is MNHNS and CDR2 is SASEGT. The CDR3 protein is CASSPEEFVRGYTF. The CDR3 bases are TGTGCCAGCAGCCCCGAAGAGTTCGTGAGAGGCTACACCTTC.

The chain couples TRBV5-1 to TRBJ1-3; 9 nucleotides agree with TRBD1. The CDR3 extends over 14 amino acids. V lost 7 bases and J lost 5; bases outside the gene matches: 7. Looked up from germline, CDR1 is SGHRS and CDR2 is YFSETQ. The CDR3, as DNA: TGCGCCAGCCATTCCGGACAGGGGAGAAACACCATATATTTT. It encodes CASHSGQGRNTIYF. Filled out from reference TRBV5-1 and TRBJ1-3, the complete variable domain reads KAGVTQTPRYLIKTRGQQVTLSCSPISGHRSVSWYQQTPGQGLQFLFEYFSETQRNKGNFPGRFSGRQFSNSRSEMNVSTLELGDSALYLCASHSGQGRNTIYFGEGSWLTVV.

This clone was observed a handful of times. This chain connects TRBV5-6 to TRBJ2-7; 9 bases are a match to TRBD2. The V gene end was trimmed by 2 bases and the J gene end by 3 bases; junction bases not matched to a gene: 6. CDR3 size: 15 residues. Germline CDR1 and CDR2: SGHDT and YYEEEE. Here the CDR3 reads CASSFWGRGGYEQYF. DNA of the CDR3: TGTGCCAGCAGCTTTTGGGGGCGGGGGGGCTACGAGCAGTACTTC.

CDR3 DNA sequence: TGTGCCAGCAGACGACCGGGACAGGGATGGCAGTACTTC. This encodes CASRRPGQGWQYF. This chain links TRBV11-1 with TRBJ2-7, with TRBD1 matching 9 bases. The CDR3 has 13 amino acids. V shed 6 bases and J 9 bases; nucleotides not matched to a gene: 9. In germline, CDR1 is SGHAT, CDR2 FQDESV (reference sequence).

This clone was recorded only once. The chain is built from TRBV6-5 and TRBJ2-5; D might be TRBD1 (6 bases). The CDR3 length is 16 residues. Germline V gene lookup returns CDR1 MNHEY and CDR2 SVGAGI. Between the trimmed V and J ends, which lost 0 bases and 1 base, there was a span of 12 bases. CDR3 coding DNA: TGTGCCAGCAGTTACTCCCCAGGGGCGTCCCAAGAGACCCAGTACTTC. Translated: CASSYSPGASQETQYF.

CDR3 residues: CASSRTDTEAFF. Here the CDR3 DNA reads TGCGCCAGCAGCCGGACAGATACTGAAGCTTTCTTT. The chain employs TRBV5-1 and TRBJ1-1; the D gene is possibly TRBD1 (6 bases). CDR3 length: 12 residues. V was shortened by 4 bases and J by 5 bases, with 9 bases between the two germline ends. Germline V CDR1 and CDR2: SGHRS, YFSETQ.

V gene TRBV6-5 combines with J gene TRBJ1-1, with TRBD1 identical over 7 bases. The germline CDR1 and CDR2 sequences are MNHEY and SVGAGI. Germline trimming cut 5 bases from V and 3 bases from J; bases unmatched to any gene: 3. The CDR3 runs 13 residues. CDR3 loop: CASSEQGDTEAFF. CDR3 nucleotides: TGTGCCAGCAGTGAGCAGGGGGACACTGAAGCTTTCTTT.

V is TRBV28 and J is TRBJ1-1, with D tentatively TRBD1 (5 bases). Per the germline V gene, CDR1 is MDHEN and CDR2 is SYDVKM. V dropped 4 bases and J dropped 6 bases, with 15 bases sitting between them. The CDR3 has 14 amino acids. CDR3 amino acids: CASSSLDSTPEAFF. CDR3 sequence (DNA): TGTGCCAGCAGTTCCCTAGACAGTACGCCTGAAGCTTTCTTT.